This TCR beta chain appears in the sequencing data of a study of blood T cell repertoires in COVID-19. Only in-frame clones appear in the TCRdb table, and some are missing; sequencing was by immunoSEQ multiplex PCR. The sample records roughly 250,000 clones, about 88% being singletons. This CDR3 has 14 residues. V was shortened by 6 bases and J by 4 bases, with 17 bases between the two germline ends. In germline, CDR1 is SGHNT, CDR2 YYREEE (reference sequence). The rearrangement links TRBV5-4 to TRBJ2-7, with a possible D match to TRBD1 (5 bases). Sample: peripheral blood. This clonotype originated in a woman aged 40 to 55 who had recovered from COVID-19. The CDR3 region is CASTIQGTWYEQYF. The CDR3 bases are TGTGCCAGCACCATTCAGGGAACTTGGTACGAGCAGTACTTC.